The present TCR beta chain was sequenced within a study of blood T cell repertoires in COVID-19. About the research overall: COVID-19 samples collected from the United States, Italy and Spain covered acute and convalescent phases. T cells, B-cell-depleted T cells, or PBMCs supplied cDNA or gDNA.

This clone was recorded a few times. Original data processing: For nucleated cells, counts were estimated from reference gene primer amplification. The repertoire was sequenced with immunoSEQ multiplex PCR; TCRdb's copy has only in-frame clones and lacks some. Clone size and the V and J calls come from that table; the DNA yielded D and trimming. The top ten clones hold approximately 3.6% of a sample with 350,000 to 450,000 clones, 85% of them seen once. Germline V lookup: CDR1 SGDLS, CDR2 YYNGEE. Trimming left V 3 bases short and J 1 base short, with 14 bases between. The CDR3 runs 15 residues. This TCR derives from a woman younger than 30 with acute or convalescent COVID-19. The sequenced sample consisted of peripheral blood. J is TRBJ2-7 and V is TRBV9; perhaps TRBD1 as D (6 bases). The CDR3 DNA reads TGTGCCAGCAGCGCCCGACCGGACAGATCCTACGAGCAGTACTTC. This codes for CASSARPDRSYEQYF. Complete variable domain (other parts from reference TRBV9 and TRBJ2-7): DSGVTQTPKHLITATGQRVTLRCSPRSGDLSVYWYQQSLDQGLQFLIQYYNGEERAKGNILERFSAQQFPDLHSELNLSSLELGDSALYFCASSARPDRSYEQYFGPGTRLTVT.